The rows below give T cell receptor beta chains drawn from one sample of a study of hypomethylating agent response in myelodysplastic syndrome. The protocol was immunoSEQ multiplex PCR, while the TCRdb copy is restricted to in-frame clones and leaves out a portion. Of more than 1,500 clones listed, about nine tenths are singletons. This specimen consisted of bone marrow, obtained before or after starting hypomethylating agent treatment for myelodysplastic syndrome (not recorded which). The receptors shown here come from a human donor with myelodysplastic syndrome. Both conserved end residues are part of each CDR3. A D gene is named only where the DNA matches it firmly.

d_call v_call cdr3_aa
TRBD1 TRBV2 CASTYRGLVYNEQFF
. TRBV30 CAWAQTFPGSNQPQHF
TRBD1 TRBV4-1 CASSPGQGGYGYTF
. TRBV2 CASSRGAPGGEQYF
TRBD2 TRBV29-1 CSGWTSGMNEQFF
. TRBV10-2 CATNGGNEQFF
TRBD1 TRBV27 CASTSGQVNTEAFF
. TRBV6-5 CASSVTGYEQFF
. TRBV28 CASSLPAGAYEQYF
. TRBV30 CAWSRGYNSPLHF
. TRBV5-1 CASSLAGSLGTDTQYF
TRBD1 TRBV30 CAWRLRDRLGNTIYF
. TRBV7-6 CASSLALPSDAVSYEQYF